The clone carrying this T cell receptor (beta chain) is classed as medium-sized (0.01 to 0.1%) by frequency. What it binds is not known. This sample was included in a study of T cell clusters in autoimmune cytopenias. Study findings and constraints: The T cell clusters were defined only in silico, without experimental functional validation. Clustering suggested that physiological T cell clusters were missing in primary autoimmune cytopenia patients. TRB repertoire shifts in secondary cytopenia and chronic lymphocytic leukemia mostly reflected lymphoma, not autoimmunity. Active autoimmune hepatitis patients had approximately 3-fold fewer exclusive TRB clusters than healthy donors.

Per the germline V gene, CDR1 is KGHSH and CDR2 is LQKENI. The length of the CDR3 is 16 residues. TRB amplification used around 260 ng of peripheral blood genomic DNA. TRB was amplified by touch-down multiplex PCR, primer pools A and B combined. TCRdb re-called the multiplex PCR reads, yielding one record per CDR3 amino acid sequence without DNA. The data show 2,800 or so distinct CDR3 sequences, and the top ten clones hold around 9.3%. Material: peripheral blood. This TCR was recovered from a human donor with an autoimmune cytopenia or autoimmune hepatitis (not recorded which). The chain carries TRBV18 and TRBJ2-5; TCRdb's assignment of TRBD2 cannot be checked, as there is no DNA. CDR3 sequence reads: CASSRVAGQSAETQYF. Supplemented by reference TRBV18 and TRBJ2-5, the full variable domain reads NAGVMQNPRHLVRRRGQEARLRCSPMKGHSHVYWYRQLPEEGLKFMVYLQKENIIDESGMPKERFSAEFPKEGPSILRIQQVVRGDSAAYFCASSRVAGQSAETQYFGPGTRLLVL.